Listed here are 9 T cell receptor beta chains from one sample, sequenced in a study of T cell responses to AZD1222 COVID-19 vaccine. Sequencing was performed with immunoSEQ multiplex PCR; in TCRdb, only in-frame clones are kept and a portion is missing. The sample lists about 120,000 clones, roughly 90% seen once, with 14% in the top ten. Here the sequenced sample was peripheral blood, taken on day 0 of AZD1222 vaccination. These receptors were obtained from an adult in good health.

The chain is built from TRBV6-5 and TRBJ2-5; the D call may be TRBD1 or TRBD2 (5 bases each). V was pared by 8 bases and J by 5 bases, with 12 bases between. The CDR3 loop spans 12 amino acids. Germline CDR1 and CDR2: MNHEY and SVGAGI. This CDR3 reads CASGGGSETQYF. The CDR3 bases are TGTGCCAGCGGGGGTGGAAGTGAGACCCAGTACTTC.

As DNA, the CDR3 is TGTGCCAGTAGCCCCACGACAGGGTACGGGGTCTCGGCGAGGAGGCAGCCCCAGCATTTT. This translates into CASSPTTGYGVSARRQPQHF. The chain combines TRBV19 with TRBJ1-5; 7 nucleotides match TRBD1. The CDR3 is 20 residues long. The ends lost 6 bases at V and 7 bases at J; junction bases unmatched: 27. Germline CDR1 reads LNHDA; CDR2 reads SQIVND (reference sequence).

The rearrangement joins TRBV27 to TRBJ1-2; 7 nucleotides agree with TRBD1. V shed 4 bases, J shed 8 bases, and the junction held 16 bases outside the gene matches. Germline V gene data show CDR1 as MNHEY and CDR2 as SMNVEV (reference sequence). The CDR3 is 16 amino acids. The CDR3 DNA reads as TGTGCCAGCAGTTCGACAGGGACCAATTTTTTTGAGGGCTACACCTTC. Protein sequence: CASSSTGTNFFEGYTF.

This chain joins TRBV27 and TRBJ1-2; tentatively, D is TRBD1 (6 bases). Trimming removed 2 bases from V and 8 bases from J, with 12 bases in between. This CDR3 contains 13 residues. CDR1 and CDR2 from the germline V gene are MNHEY and SMNVEV (reference sequence). The CDR3, as DNA: TGTGCCAGCAGTTTAGCGGGGGCGGAAGGCTACACCTTC. It encodes CASSLAGAEGYTF.

The rearrangement joins TRBV18 to TRBJ1-3, with D uncertain. The CDR3 loop spans 15 amino acids. Trimming removed 2 bases from V and 0 bases from J, with 8 bases in between. The germline gives CDR1 KGHSH, CDR2 LQKENI. The CDR3 protein is CASSPTSDSGNTIYF. CDR3 bases: TGTGCCAGCTCACCAACGTCTGACTCTGGAAACACCATATATTTT.

This rearrangement joins TRBV5-1 to TRBJ2-1; the D gene is possibly TRBD1 (5 bases). Deletions cut 0 bases from V and 5 bases from J, with 15 bases between. Germline CDR1 is SGHRS and CDR2 is YFSETQ. The CDR3 has 16 residues. CDR3 loop: CASSLGANWGHNEQFF. CDR3 nucleotide sequence: TGCGCCAGCAGCTTGGGGGCGAACTGGGGCCACAATGAGCAGTTCTTC.

This clone was picked up one time. The V and J genes are TRBV7-2 and TRBJ1-1; D gene uncertain. The CDR3 contains 13 residues. Trimming took 1 base from V and 0 from J, leaving 3 bases between them. CDR1 and CDR2 (germline): SGHTA, FQGNSA. The CDR3 bases are TGTGCCAGCAGCTTAGTGGTGAACACTGAAGCTTTCTTT. Amino acids: CASSLVVNTEAFF.

The V call is TRBV6-4, the J call TRBJ1-2, with D possibly matching TRBD1 (6 bases). Deletions cut 6 bases from V and 4 bases from J, with 18 bases between. The CDR3 is 15 amino acids. Germline lookup yields CDR1 MRHNA and CDR2 SNTAGT. The DNA of the CDR3 is TGTGCCAGCAGGAAGACAGGATCCTCTAGCTATGGCTACACCTTC. Translation: CASRKTGSSSYGYTF.

The rearrangement joins TRBV12-3 or TRBV12-4 to TRBJ2-7; maybe TRBD1 (6 bases). This CDR3 comprises 13 residues. V dropped 3 bases and J dropped 6 bases, with 12 bases sitting between them. The CDR3 coding sequence is TGTGCCAGCAGTTTGGTCAGGGGTCGCGAGCAGTACTTC. It translates to CASSLVRGREQYF.